This record covers a single TCR beta chain. Generated by immunoSEQ multiplex PCR, the TCRdb table keeps only in-frame clones and is missing some. The table has about 88,000 clones, 85% to 95% seen once; the top ten hold roughly 0.26%. These data come from a study of technical replicates of blood from several donors. The CDR3 length is 16 residues. Germline CDR1 SGHAT, CDR2 FQNNGV. The V segment lost 2 bases and the J segment 0 bases; nucleotides outside the gene matches: 4. Sample: T cells isolated from PBMCs. J is TRBJ2-5 and V is TRBV11-2; 9 bases fit TRBD2. The origin of this receptor is a human donor in good health. For the CDR3, the DNA is TGTGCCAGCAGCTTATCGACTAGCGGACACCAAGAGACCCAGTACTTC. Protein sequence: CASSLSTSGHQETQYF.